One sample yielded the 27 T cell receptor beta chains listed below, sequenced in a study of blood T cell repertoires in COVID-19. Assay used: immunoSEQ multiplex PCR; TCRdb lists only in-frame clones, some missing. The sample yields 100,000 to 150,000 clones, around 88% seen once. The sequenced material came from peripheral blood. The receptors here all came from a human donor in a cohort sampled during active COVID-19.

The chain couples TRBV27 to TRBJ2-3, with no clear D. V lost 3 bases and J lost 5, with 3 bases in between. Germline V gene sequence: CDR1 MNHEY, CDR2 SMNVEV (reference sequence). The CDR3 length is 11 residues. This CDR3 reads CASSFGDTQYF. DNA of the CDR3: TGTGCCAGCAGTTTCGGAGATACGCAGTATTTT.

The CDR3 nucleotides are TGTGCCAGCAGCGTAGTGGGACTAGCGGGAGTCTACAATGAGCAGTTCTTC. Its translation is CASSVVGLAGVYNEQFF. V and J are TRBV9 and TRBJ2-1; 14 bases are a match to TRBD2. The germline V gene has CDR1 SGDLS and CDR2 YYNGEE. V lost 0 bases to trimming and J lost 3 bases; unmatched junction nucleotides: 2. The CDR3 has 17 residues.

This chain uses TRBV29-1 with TRBJ1-1; D is undetermined. Deletions cut 4 bases from V and 8 bases from J, with 11 bases between. The CDR3 is 11 amino acids. Germline-derived CDR1 and CDR2 are SQVTM and ANQGSEA. The CDR3 nucleotides read TGCAGCGTTGTATCCGGTCCCGAAGCTTTCTTT. This codes for CSVVSGPEAFF.

The chain carries TRBV2 and TRBJ2-5, with 9 bases fitting TRBD1. V shed 8 bases and J 2 bases; nucleotides not matched to a gene: 6. The CDR3 contains 14 residues. CDR1 and CDR2 from the germline V gene are SNHLY and FYNNEI. The CDR3 DNA reads as TGTGCCAGCCACAGGGGGCAGTCACAAGAGACCCAGTACTTC. It is translated as CASHRGQSQETQYF.

In this sample, this clone turned up once. The rearrangement links TRBV4-1 to TRBJ2-7; possible D gene TRBD1, 5 bases. CDR1 MGHRA and CDR2 YSYEKL come from the germline V gene. CDR3 length: 15 amino acids. Deletions cut 0 bases from V and 3 bases from J, with 12 bases between. Written as DNA, the CDR3 is TGCGCCAGCAGCCAAGATCGCCCAGGGAACTACGAGCAGTACTTC. Its translation is CASSQDRPGNYEQYF.

This clone was recorded once. The V and J genes are TRBV7-3 and TRBJ1-1; a possible D gene is TRBD1 (5 bases). The V end was cut by 2 bases, the J end by 1 base, with 8 bases between. Germline-derived CDR1 and CDR2 are SGHTA and FQGTGA. This CDR3 contains 14 residues. The CDR3 nucleotides read TGTGCCAGCAGCTTAGGGGCAGGGAACACTGAAGCTTTCTTT. Translating gives CASSLGAGNTEAFF.

The chain employs TRBV5-6 and TRBJ2-4; 10 nucleotides line up with TRBD1. The germline CDR1 and CDR2 sequences are SGHDT and YYEEEE. The CDR3 is 15 residues long. V was pared by 4 bases and J by 5 bases, with 6 bases of the junction left unmatched. The CDR3 region has the DNA TGTGCCAGCAGCGCCGGACAGGGGGAGGAAAACATTCAGTACTTC. Translation: CASSAGQGEENIQYF.

The chain has TRBV5-4 and TRBJ2-1; the match to TRBD2 covers 12 bases. The CDR3 length is 18 residues. CDR1 SGHNT and CDR2 YYREEE come from the germline V gene (reference sequence). V trimming: 0 bases; J trimming: 7 bases; junction bases outside the gene matches: 11. Here the CDR3 reads CASSLGGVGLAGRNEQFF. DNA for the CDR3: TGTGCCAGCAGCTTGGGGGGGGTCGGACTAGCGGGAAGGAATGAGCAGTTCTTC.

This clone has just a few counts. Relative to the germline gene, one junction end is altered; a read error may explain this. V gene TRBV5-6 combines with J gene TRBJ1-6, with TRBD1 identical over 7 bases. Germline CDR1 SGHDT, CDR2 YYEEEE. This CDR3 contains 14 residues. The CDR3 reads CASRLGQPNSPLHF. CDR3 sequence (DNA): TGTGCCAGCAGATTGGGACAGCCTAATTCACCCCTCCACTTT.

V usage is TRBV4-3 and J usage is TRBJ2-1, with TRBD1 as a possible D gene (5 bases). Germline assignment: CDR1 LGHNA and CDR2 YSLEER. The germline V and J ends were trimmed by 3 bases and 0 bases, with 15 bases remaining between them. This CDR3 spans 17 amino acids. CDR3 loop: CASSQDISVGSYNEQFF. The CDR3 DNA is TGCGCCAGCAGCCAGGACATATCGGTCGGCTCCTACAATGAGCAGTTCTTC.

J is TRBJ1-1 and V is TRBV4-3; tentatively, D is TRBD1 (6 bases). Per germline, CDR1 LGHNA and CDR2 YSLEER. The V end lost 0 bases, the J end lost 4 bases, and 12 bases lay between the germline ends. This CDR3 comprises 15 residues. The CDR3 loop is CASSQDAQGLTEAFF. The CDR3 coding sequence is TGCGCCAGCAGCCAAGATGCCCAGGGGCTCACTGAAGCTTTCTTT.

This rearrangement joins TRBV9 to TRBJ1-2; no clear D. Trimming removed 2 bases from V and 4 bases from J, with 9 bases in between. CDR1 SGDLS and CDR2 YYNGEE come from the germline V gene. This CDR3 has 13 amino acids. The CDR3, as DNA: TGTGCCAGCAGCGTGGGTGAGGCCTATGGCTACACCTTC. Translating gives CASSVGEAYGYTF.

The chain combines TRBV25-1 with TRBJ1-2; 9 positions match TRBD1. Germline assignment: CDR1 MGHDK and CDR2 SYGVNS. The CDR3 totals 17 residues. V lost 3 bases and J lost 0; bases outside the gene matches: 8. Here the CDR3 DNA reads TGTGCCAGCAGTGACCCACAGGGGGCTGAGGCTAACTATGGCTACACCTTC. Translated: CASSDPQGAEANYGYTF.

The chain combines TRBV28 with TRBJ2-1; 9 bases are a match to TRBD2. The V gene end was trimmed by 0 bases and the J gene end by 7 bases; junction bases not matched to a gene: 22. The CDR3 spans 21 residues. CDR1 is MDHEN, CDR2 SYDVKM, per germline. CDR3 bases: TGTGCCAGCAGTTTATGGGGACGGTTGGCGGGAGGGCCAGAATTTCGTAATGAGCAGTTCTTC. The encoded protein is CASSLWGRLAGGPEFRNEQFF.

This chain joins TRBV7-8 and TRBJ2-3; 9 bases agree with TRBD2. There are 15 residues in the CDR3. The ends lost 2 bases at V and 7 bases at J; junction bases unmatched: 7. Germline V CDR1 and CDR2: SGHVS, FQNEAQ. In DNA, the CDR3 is TGTGCCAGCAGCTTAACTAGCGGGCCCATTTATACGCAGTATTTT. Translation gives CASSLTSGPIYTQYF.

This chain joins TRBV19 and TRBJ1-4, with TRBD1 matching 7 bases. After removal of 4 bases from V and 0 bases from J, the junction contained 11 bases not matched to a gene. The CDR3 contains 18 residues. In germline, CDR1 is LNHDA, CDR2 SQIVND (reference sequence). In nucleotides, the CDR3 is TGTGCCAGTAGTAGGGGACAGCTTAGCCGGGCAACTAATGAAAAACTGTTTTTT. As protein: CASSRGQLSRATNEKLFF.

This chain connects TRBV27 to TRBJ2-1; TRBD2 is a possible D gene (5 bases). CDR3 length: 16 residues. Germline V gives CDR1 MNHEY, CDR2 SMNVEV (reference sequence). V lost 6 bases and J lost 2, with 17 bases in between. CDR3 bases: TGTGCCAGCAGGACACCTACCCCCGGGACCTACAATGAGCAGTTCTTC. Protein sequence: CASRTPTPGTYNEQFF.

CDR3 in amino acids: CASSQGTTGLAYEQYF. CDR3 in DNA: TGCGCCAGCAGCCAAGGTACGACAGGGTTGGCCTACGAGCAGTACTTC. The V and J genes are TRBV4-1 and TRBJ2-7; TRBD1 matches 7 bases. The CDR3 covers 16 residues. Trimming took 1 base from V and 2 from J; bases not matched to a gene: 8. The germline V gene encodes CDR1 MGHRA and CDR2 YSYEKL.

This sequence joins TRBV10-1 and TRBJ2-1; tentative D call: TRBD1 (5 bases). CDR3 length: 13 amino acids. V gave up 4 bases and J gave up 5 bases, with 9 bases separating them. Germline V gene lookup returns CDR1 WNHNN and CDR2 SYGVQD (reference sequence). The CDR3 spells CASSVGPNNEQFF. The CDR3 nucleotides are TGCGCCAGCAGTGTGGGGCCTAACAATGAGCAGTTCTTC.

The CDR3 loop reads CASKDRGGTDTQYF. The CDR3 DNA reads as TGTGCCAGCAAAGACAGGGGGGGGACAGATACGCAGTATTTT. The chain links TRBV2 to TRBJ2-3; 9 positions agree with TRBD1. J was trimmed by 3 bases and V by 7 bases; bases with no gene match: 5. Germline CDR1 SNHLY, CDR2 FYNNEI. CDR3 length: 14 amino acids.

The V and J genes are TRBV15 and TRBJ1-2; possible D gene TRBD1, 6 bases. The germline V gene has CDR1 LNHNV and CDR2 YYDKDF (reference sequence). Trimming took 0 bases from V and 8 from J, leaving 13 bases between them. The CDR3 spans 14 residues. CDR3 DNA sequence: TGTGCCACCAGCAGAGATCCACAGGGTGGCGGCTACACCTTC. Translated, it gives CATSRDPQGGGYTF. The full variable domain, in which reference TRBV15 and TRBJ1-2 provide the parts outside the CDR3, is DAMVIQNPRYQVTQFGKPVTLSCSQTLNHNVMYWYQQKSSQAPKLLFHYYDKDFNNEADTPDNFQSRRPNTSFCFLDIRSPGLGDTAMYLCATSRDPQGGGYTFGSGTRLTVV.

In its sample, this clone was seen once. V and J are TRBV27 and TRBJ2-2, with 9 bases aligning to TRBD1. The CDR3 length is 15 residues. V lost 5 bases and J lost 0; bases outside the gene matches: 1. The germline V gene encodes CDR1 MNHEY and CDR2 SMNVEV (reference sequence). The CDR3 reads CASSGTGPNTGELFF. CDR3 DNA sequence: TGTGCCAGCAGTGGGACAGGGCCGAACACCGGGGAGCTGTTTTTT.

The chain joins TRBV5-1 to TRBJ1-2, with 9 bases fitting TRBD1. Germline-derived CDR1 and CDR2 are SGHRS and YFSETQ. The V segment lost 7 bases and the J segment 5 bases; nucleotides outside the gene matches: 6. The CDR3 consists of 13 residues. CDR3 sequence: CASWGQGSYGYTF. The CDR3 DNA sequence: TGCGCCAGCTGGGGACAGGGATCGTATGGCTACACCTTC.

This clone was seen only a few times. The rearrangement uses TRBV9 and TRBJ2-2, with 8 positions matching TRBD1. CDR1 is SGDLS and CDR2 is YYNGEE in the germline V gene. V was pared by 3 bases and J by 5 bases, with 9 bases of the junction left unmatched. This CDR3 comprises 16 residues. CDR3 DNA sequence: TGTGCCAGCAGCGCTTTACCACAGGGGGGAACCGGGGAGCTGTTTTTT. This encodes CASSALPQGGTGELFF.

The rearrangement joins TRBV11-2 to TRBJ1-1, with no clear D. The germline V and J ends were trimmed by 2 bases and 3 bases, with 7 bases remaining between them. Germline V gene data show CDR1 as SGHAT and CDR2 as FQNNGV. CDR3 length: 13 residues. The CDR3 DNA is TGTGCCAGCAGCTTAATTCGGGACACTGAAGCTTTCTTT. Its protein product is CASSLIRDTEAFF. The full variable domain, its missing parts supplied by reference TRBV11-2 and TRBJ1-1, is EAGVAQSPRYKIIEKRQSVAFWCNPISGHATLYWYQQILGQGPKLLIQFQNNGVVDDSQLPKDRFSAERLKGVDSTLKIQPAKLEDSAVYLCASSLIRDTEAFFGQGTRLTVV.

V is TRBV12-3 or TRBV12-4 and J is TRBJ1-1; D gene uncertain. V was pared by 5 bases and J by 6 bases, with 13 bases between. The CDR3 runs 13 residues. The chain's CDR3 is CASSIQRASEAFF. CDR3 nucleotides: TGTGCCAGCAGTATCCAGAGGGCTTCTGAAGCTTTCTTT.

The chain uses TRBV4-1 and TRBJ2-7; TRBD1 is a possible D gene (5 bases). V was trimmed by 5 bases and J by 6 bases, leaving 14 bases between them. The CDR3 runs to 13 residues. Germline CDR1 reads MGHRA; CDR2 reads YSYEKL. The CDR3 coding sequence is TGCGCCAGCAGCAAGGACATCGGGCGCGAGCAGTACTTC. It translates to CASSKDIGREQYF.